This TCR beta chain was sequenced during a study of response to subunit inactivated influenza vaccine. Trimming shortened V by 2 bases and J by 0 bases, and 10 bases separated the two germline ends. The germline V gene has CDR1 MNHNS and CDR2 SASEGT. The CDR3 extends over 15 amino acids. TCRdb redid the calling of the RT-PCR reads with MiXCR, one entry per CDR3 protein. Here the sample spans approximately 730,000 distinct CDR3 sequences, approximately 15% being singletons. Comment on this clonotype: What it recognizes is unknown.

Overall study findings and caveats: The authors put forward the suggestion that each seasonal influenza vaccination may bring in only a limited number of new T cells.

This chain links TRBV6-1 with TRBJ1-2; D remains ambiguous. The TCR comes from a man over 45 who received an inactivated influenza vaccine. The input for sequencing was PBMCs from blood, taken approximately 15 days before vaccination. The CDR3 reads CASSETIETNYGYTF. The CDR3 bases are TGTGCCAGCAGTGAAACAATAGAGACTAACTATGGCTACACCTTC.